This TCR beta chain was retrieved from a study of blood T cell repertoires in COVID-19. Overall study context: The cDNA or gDNA used as material had been derived from T cells, B-cell-depleted T cells, or PBMCs.

Between the trimmed V and J ends, which lost 1 base and 3 bases, there was a span of 9 bases. From germline, CDR1 is SGHAT and CDR2 FQNNGV. The CDR3 runs 14 residues. The table came from immunoSEQ multiplex PCR; TCRdb's copy has only in-frame clones and leaves some out. The sample lists about 220,000 clones, over 65% occurring once. This receptor was taken from a woman aged 60-75 years who had recovered from COVID-19. Sequencing was carried out using PBMCs or T cells enriched from blood (not recorded which). V and J are TRBV11-2 and TRBJ2-5; D may be TRBD2 (6 bases). The CDR3, as DNA: TGTGCCAGCAGCTTAGGGAGGGGCAAAGAGACCCAGTACTTC. As protein: CASSLGRGKETQYF.